This paragraph covers one T cell receptor beta chain sequence. The antigen is not known. These data are taken from a study of type 1 regulatory T cells. The overall study: This in vitro CD4 product, T-allo10, is enriched for Tr1 cells and alloantigen-specific.

V lost 5 bases to trimming and J lost 0 bases; unmatched junction nucleotides: 6. Looked up from germline, CDR1 is MNHNS and CDR2 is SASEGT. The CDR3 has 16 residues. One entry per CDR3 protein, called by TCRdb with MiXCR from the reads. The sample lists more than 60,000 distinct CDR3 sequences; approximately 50% were seen once. The material sequenced was cultured non-Tr1 T cells, either the whole culture or a sorted T cell fraction (not recorded which). This sequence originates from a human donor in good health. J is TRBJ1-5 and V is TRBV6-1; TRBD1 agrees at 8 bases. The CDR3 nucleotides are TGTGCCAGCAGTACCATTGACAGGGGTAGCAATCAGCCCCAGCATTTT. This codes for CASSTIDRGSNQPQHF.